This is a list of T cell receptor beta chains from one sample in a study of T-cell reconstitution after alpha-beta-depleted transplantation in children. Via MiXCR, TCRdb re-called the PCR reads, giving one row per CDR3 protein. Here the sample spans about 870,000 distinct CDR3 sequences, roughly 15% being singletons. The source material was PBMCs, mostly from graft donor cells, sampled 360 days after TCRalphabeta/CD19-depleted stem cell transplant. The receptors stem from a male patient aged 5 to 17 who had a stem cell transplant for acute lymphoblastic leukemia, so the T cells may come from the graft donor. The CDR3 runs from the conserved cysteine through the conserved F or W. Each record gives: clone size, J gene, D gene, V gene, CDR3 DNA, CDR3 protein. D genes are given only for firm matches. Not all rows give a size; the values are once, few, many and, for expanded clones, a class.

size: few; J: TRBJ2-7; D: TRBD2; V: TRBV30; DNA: TGTGCCCCCTTAGGAGGGACTAGCGGTTTCTCCTACGAGCAGTACTTC; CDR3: CAPLGGTSGFSYEQYF
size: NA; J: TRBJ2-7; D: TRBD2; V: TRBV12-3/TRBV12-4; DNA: TGTGCCAGCAGTCCCTGGGACTACCCCTACGAGCAGTACTTC; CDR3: CASSPWDYPYEQYF
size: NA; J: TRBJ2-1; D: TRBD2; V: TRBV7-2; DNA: TGTGCCAGCAGCCTAAGGACTAGACCCCCCTACAATTATGAGCAGTTCTTC; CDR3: CASSLRTRPPYNYEQFF
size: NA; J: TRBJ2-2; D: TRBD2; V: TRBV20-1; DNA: TGCAGTGCCCCGACAGGTCCCTTTGGACTAGCGGGAGGGCCCCCGAACACCGGGGAGCTGTTTTTT; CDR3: CSAPTGPFGLAGGPPNTGELFF
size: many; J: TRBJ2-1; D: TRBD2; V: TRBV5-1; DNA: TGCGCCAGCAGCTACCTGACTAGCGGGCTAACCAATGAGCAGTTCTTC; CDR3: CASSYLTSGLTNEQFF
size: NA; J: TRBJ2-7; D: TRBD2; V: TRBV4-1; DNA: TGCGCCAGCAGCCAAGTCGGGCGGGAGAATCGGTACGAGCAGTACTTC; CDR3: CASSQVGRENRYEQYF
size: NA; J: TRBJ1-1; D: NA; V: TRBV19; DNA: TGTGCCAGTAGTATAGGGGGAGGCACTGAAGCTTTCTTT; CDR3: CASSIGGGTEAFF
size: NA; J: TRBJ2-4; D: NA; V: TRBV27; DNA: TGTGCCAGCAAGGGCAGCTCGATAGCCAAAAACATTCAGTACTTC; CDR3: CASKGSSIAKNIQYF
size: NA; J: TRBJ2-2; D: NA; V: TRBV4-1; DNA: TGCGCCAGCAGCCAAGGGGGGTTAGTACCGGGCACCGGGGAGCTGTTTTTT; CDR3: CASSQGGLVPGTGELFF
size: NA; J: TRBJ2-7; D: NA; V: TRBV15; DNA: TGTGCCACCAGCAGCCCCGGGCCATACTACGAGCAGTACTTC; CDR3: CATSSPGPYYEQYF
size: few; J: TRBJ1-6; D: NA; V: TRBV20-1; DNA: TGCAGTGCTAGCGGGACTAAGGAATCACCCCTCCACTTT; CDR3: CSASGTKESPLHF
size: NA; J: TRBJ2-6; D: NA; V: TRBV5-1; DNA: TGCGCCAGCAGCTCCGATCCAGGGGCCTCTGGGGCCAACGTCCTGACTTTC; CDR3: CASSSDPGASGANVLTF
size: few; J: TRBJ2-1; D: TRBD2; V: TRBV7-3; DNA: TGTGCCAGCAGCTTAATTGCTAGCGGTTCCTACAATGAGCAGTTCTTC; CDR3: CASSLIASGSYNEQFF
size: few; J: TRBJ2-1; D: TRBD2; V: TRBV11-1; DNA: TGTGCCAGCAGACTGACTAGCGGGAAAGTTTTCCCCTACAATGAGCAGTTCTTC; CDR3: CASRLTSGKVFPYNEQFF
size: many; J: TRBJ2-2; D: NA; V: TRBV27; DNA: TGTGCCAGCAGGAGGGGGAACACCGGGGAGCTGTTTTTT; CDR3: CASRRGNTGELFF
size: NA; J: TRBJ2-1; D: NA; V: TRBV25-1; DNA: TGTGCCAGCAGTCTGAGGATAGATGAGCAGTTCTTC; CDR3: CASSLRIDEQFF
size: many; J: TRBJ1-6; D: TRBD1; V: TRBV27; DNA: TGTGCCAGCGGCGACCAAATTTCAGGGGGAACTTCACCCCTCCACTTT; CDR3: CASGDQISGGTSPLHF
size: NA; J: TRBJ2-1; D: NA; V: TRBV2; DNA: TGTGCCAGCAGTGAAGCAAACTTTAGGGCGAGCTCCTACAATGAGCAGTTCTTC; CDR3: CASSEANFRASSYNEQFF
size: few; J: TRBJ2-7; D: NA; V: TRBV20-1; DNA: TGCAGTGCTAGACCCAGTGGTCCCTACGAGCAGTACTTC; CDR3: CSARPSGPYEQYF
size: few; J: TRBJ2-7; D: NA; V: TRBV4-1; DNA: TGCGCCAGCAGCCAAGACCGTTACAGTATACCTTACGAGCAGTACTTC; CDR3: CASSQDRYSIPYEQYF